This is a list of T cell receptor beta chains from one sample in a study of T cells in Graves' hyperthyroidism and ophthalmopathy. From the multiplex PCR reads, TCRdb called clonotypes with MiXCR, one entry per CDR3 protein. The profile covers about 640,000 distinct CDR3 sequences, with more than 20% appearing a single time and 34% taken by the ten largest. What was sequenced was blood. The receptors stem from a man aged 25 to 40 with Graves' ophthalmopathy. Both conserved end residues are trimmed from each CDR3.

j_call	v_call	cdr3_length	cdr3_aa
TRBJ1-1	TRBV3-1	11	ASSQGHPSEAF
TRBJ1-5	TRBV19	12	ASRNQGGNQPQH
TRBJ2-3	TRBV5-1	15	ASSPGNLAGVSDTQY
TRBJ2-1	TRBV5-1	13	ASSPTGESYNEQF
TRBJ2-5	TRBV4-3	13	ASSQGDFGRETQY
TRBJ2-1	TRBV3-1	13	ASSQVSGSLNEQF
TRBJ2-7	TRBV7-9	15	ASRQTSGSGRYYEQY
TRBJ2-7	TRBV14	12	ASSQDQRQGEQY
TRBJ1-5	TRBV18	12	ASSATGGNQPQH
TRBJ2-3	TRBV2	13	ASSRDGTSTDTQY
TRBJ2-7	TRBV6-1	13	ASSSSTGGYYEQY
TRBJ2-3	TRBV28	12	ASSPENIISTQY
TRBJ1-5	TRBV2	11	ASKDRTDQPQH
TRBJ1-6	TRBV5-1	13	ASSLKGGNNSPLH
TRBJ2-1	TRBV30	11	AWSSGRPPQQF
TRBJ2-1	TRBV6-1	14	ASSLTSGGLNNEQF
TRBJ2-3	TRBV20-1	12	SARDILEADTQY
TRBJ1-6	TRBV6-1	14	ASSVGQGGPNSPLH